The 19 T cell receptor beta chains below come from one sample, sequenced in a study of identical twins. MiXCR was run by TCRdb on the 5' RACE reads, yielding one entry per CDR3 protein. This table holds 1.5 million to 2 million distinct CDR3 sequences, 25% to 35% found once. Sequenced: cord blood. The receptors shown here come from a newborn girl in good health.

The V gene is TRBV7-8, the J gene TRBJ2-5, with TRBD1 as a possible D gene (8 bases). CDR1 is SGHVS, CDR2 FQNEAQ, per germline. Deletions cut 2 bases from V and 4 bases from J, with 14 bases between. The CDR3 is made up of 15 amino acids. CDR3 bases: TGTGCCAGCAGCTTACTAACAGGGGGGGGAGAGACCCAGTACTTC. Protein product: CASSLLTGGGETQYF.

This chain uses TRBV7-9 with TRBJ1-1; 8 nucleotides match TRBD1. The CDR3 runs to 14 residues. The V gene end was trimmed by 4 bases and the J gene end by 8 bases; junction bases not matched to a gene: 9. The germline V gene encodes CDR1 SEHNR and CDR2 FQNEAQ (reference sequence). In nucleotides, the CDR3 is TGTGCCAGCAGCTCCGACAGGGGTATACTAGAAGCTTTCTTT. The encoded protein is CASSSDRGILEAFF.

The sample holds a few counts of this clonotype. V usage is TRBV19 and J usage is TRBJ2-1, with D possibly being TRBD1 (6 bases). Trimming took 3 bases from V and 7 from J, leaving 10 bases between them. The CDR3 spans 13 residues. Germline V gene data show CDR1 as LNHDA and CDR2 as SQIVND (reference sequence). This chain's CDR3 is CASSITGLNEQFF. The CDR3 nucleotides are TGTGCCAGTAGTATTACAGGGTTGAATGAGCAGTTCTTC.

This clonotype was recorded many times. J is TRBJ2-3 and V is TRBV7-8; no clear D gene. Trimming removed 1 base from V and 2 bases from J, with 10 bases in between. This CDR3 is built from 15 residues. The germline V gene encodes CDR1 SGHVS and CDR2 FQNEAQ. The CDR3 nucleotides are TGTGCCAGCAGCTTAGTGGGTAGCAACACAGATACGCAGTATTTT. This codes for CASSLVGSNTDTQYF. The full variable domain, completed using reference TRBV7-8 and TRBJ2-3, is GAGVSQSPRYKVAKRGQDVALRCDPISGHVSLFWYQQALGQGPEFLTYFQNEAQLDKSGLPSDRFFAERPEGSVSTLKIQRTQQEDSAVYLCASSLVGSNTDTQYFGPGTRLTVL.

The rearrangement joins TRBV10-3 to TRBJ2-7; D is ambiguous. CDR3 size: 14 residues. Germline V lookup: CDR1 ENHRY, CDR2 SYGVKD. The ends were cut back, 4 bases at V and 0 bases at J, with 10 bases in the middle. In DNA, the CDR3 is TGTGCCATCAGTGCCACTCCGAGCTCCTACGAGCAGTACTTC. It specifies CAISATPSSYEQYF.

This chain joins TRBV9 and TRBJ2-1, with D unresolved. The CDR3 totals 16 residues. Germline V gene lookup returns CDR1 SGDLS and CDR2 YYNGEE. Trimming stripped 0 bases from V and 2 bases from J, with 12 bases between. The CDR3 protein is CASSVEWSGAYNEQFF. Here the CDR3 DNA reads TGTGCCAGCAGCGTAGAGTGGAGTGGGGCCTACAATGAGCAGTTCTTC. The entire variable domain, with the rest obtained from reference TRBV9 and TRBJ2-1, is as follows: DSGVTQTPKHLITATGQRVTLRCSPRSGDLSVYWYQQSLDQGLQFLIQYYNGEERAKGNILERFSAQQFPDLHSELNLSSLELGDSALYFCASSVEWSGAYNEQFFGPGTRLTVL.

This clonotype was recorded many times. The chain joins TRBV6-5 to TRBJ2-7; D is ambiguous. CDR1 and CDR2 from the germline V gene are MNHEY and SVGAGI. CDR3 size: 12 residues. V was trimmed by 7 bases and J by 4 bases, leaving 11 bases between them. CDR3 region: CASKRHPYEQYF. The CDR3 DNA follows: TGTGCCAGCAAGAGACACCCTTACGAGCAGTACTTC.

The chain recombines TRBV7-2 with TRBJ2-1, with 13 positions matching TRBD2. CDR3 size: 20 residues. The germline V gene has CDR1 SGHTA and CDR2 FQGNSA. The V gene end was trimmed by 3 bases and the J gene end by 0 bases; junction bases not matched to a gene: 11. In DNA form, the CDR3 reads TGTGCCAGCAGCTTTCAATCCGGGACTAGCGGGAAGAGCTCCTACAATGAGCAGTTCTTC. It codes for CASSFQSGTSGKSSYNEQFF.

A remark on this clonotype: At one boundary the junction diverges from the germline segment, which might be a read error. The rearrangement links TRBV20-1 to TRBJ2-4; D not certain. This CDR3 region has 15 residues. Germline loops: CDR1 DFQATT, CDR2 SNEGSKA (reference sequence). CDR3 protein: CSARGHTLAKNIQYF. CDR3 DNA: TGCAGTGCGAGAGGCCATACTCTAGCCAAAAACATTCAGTACTTC.

J is TRBJ1-2 and V is TRBV29-1, with D maybe TRBD1 (5 bases). The V end was cut by 7 bases, the J end by 6 bases, with 12 bases between. The CDR3 is 11 residues long. From germline, CDR1 is SQVTM and CDR2 ANQGSEA. Here the CDR3 reads CSARGEHGYTF. The CDR3 DNA is TGCAGCGCCCGGGGGGAACATGGCTACACCTTC.

CDR3 sequence reads: CASSQLTGTAINYGYTF. Here the CDR3 DNA reads TGTGCCAGCAGCCAGCTAACGGGAACAGCCATTAACTATGGCTACACCTTC. The chain is built from TRBV7-9 and TRBJ1-2, with unresolved D. Germline CDR1 and CDR2: SEHNR and FQNEAQ (reference sequence). This CDR3 is built from 17 residues. V lost 5 bases to trimming and J lost 1 base, with 20 bases between them.

This clonotype was counted at least ten times. This chain links TRBV12-3 or TRBV12-4 with TRBJ2-7; D is perhaps TRBD1 (6 bases). There are 13 residues in the CDR3. V shed 6 bases and J shed 3 bases, with 12 bases lying between them. The CDR3 loop reads CASRLTTGYEQYF. CDR3 in DNA: TGTGCCAGCAGACTGACGACAGGCTACGAGCAGTACTTC.

The chain is built from TRBV20-1 and TRBJ1-6; 8 nucleotides align to TRBD1. CDR1 and CDR2 (germline): DFQATT, SNEGSKA (reference sequence). The CDR3 has 16 residues. J gave up 1 base and V 5 bases, and 7 bases lay outside the gene matches. The CDR3 loop is CSAPLQGASYNSPLHF. The DNA for the CDR3 is TGCAGTGCTCCCCTTCAGGGGGCTTCCTATAATTCACCCCTCCACTTT.

The chain joins TRBV27 to TRBJ1-2; D is unresolved. This CDR3 comprises 12 residues. CDR1 and CDR2 from the germline V gene are MNHEY and SMNVEV (reference sequence). Trimming shortened V by 6 bases and J by 4 bases, and 9 bases separated the two germline ends. The CDR3 spells CASRGRFYGYTF. CDR3 nucleotides: TGTGCCAGCAGGGGCAGGTTCTATGGCTACACCTTC.

This clonotype was detected a few times. The V call is TRBV6-8, the J call TRBJ2-7; TRBD1 aligns across 9 bases. TRBJ2-4 explains the end of the DNA better; the J call may be wrong. The CDR3 extends over 20 amino acids. Germline V gene lookup returns CDR1 MNHGY and CDR2 SAAAGT. The CDR3 reads CASRGKRDRAQKSGKNIQYF. The CDR3 DNA is TGTGCCAGCAGGGGGAAACGGGACAGGGCTCAAAAGTCGGGCAAAAACATTCAGTACTTC.

In its sample, this clonotype was seen a few times. This sequence joins TRBV9 and TRBJ2-5; perhaps D is TRBD1 or TRBD2 (5 bases each). The V gene lost 1 base and the J gene lost 5 bases, with 15 bases spanning the gap. This CDR3 region has 15 residues. Germline V CDR1 and CDR2: SGDLS, YYNGEE. CDR3 in amino acids: CASSVKEGPYETQYF. DNA for the CDR3: TGTGCCAGCAGCGTAAAAGAGGGACCATACGAGACCCAGTACTTC.

Ten or more counts support this clonotype. This rearrangement joins TRBV20-1 to TRBJ2-5; a weak D match, TRBD2 (6 bases). The CDR3 is 13 residues long. CDR1 DFQATT and CDR2 SNEGSKA come from the germline V gene (reference sequence). V lost 4 bases, J lost 0 bases, and 9 bases lay in between. CDR3 nucleotides: TGCAGTGCTACCCGGGGGAACCAAGAGACCCAGTACTTC. It yields the protein CSATRGNQETQYF.

In this sample, this clonotype turned up many times. CDR3 protein: CASSLRSRAYEQYF. The CDR3, as DNA: TGTGCCAGCAGTTTAAGATCGAGGGCCTACGAGCAGTACTTC. This chain links TRBV12-3 or TRBV12-4 with TRBJ2-7, with D possibly being TRBD2 (5 bases). V was clipped by 2 bases and J by 2 bases, with 10 bases between them. The CDR3 totals 14 residues.

The CDR3 sequence: CSARDVRGTDTQYF. CDR3 coding DNA: TGCAGTGCTAGAGATGTCAGGGGCACAGATACGCAGTATTTT. The V and J genes are TRBV20-1 and TRBJ2-3, with D maybe TRBD1 (5 bases). CDR1 and CDR2 from the germline V gene are DFQATT and SNEGSKA (reference sequence). This CDR3 has 14 residues. V lost 0 bases and J lost 1, with 8 bases in between.